The following is a T cell receptor beta chain sequence with its context. Its antigen is unknown. The germline gives CDR1 SQVTM, CDR2 ANQGSEA. The CDR3 spans 16 residues. V lost 0 bases to trimming and J lost 4 bases; unmatched junction nucleotides: 8. TCRdb keeps only in-frame clones here, not all; method: immunoSEQ multiplex PCR. The table shows about 15,000 clones, with around 90% occurring only once. This entry comes from a study of untreated major depressive disorder. Study results and caveats: All top five TRBV05-01 clones per subject were private clones. TRBV05-01 (Vbeta 5.1) usage was higher in CD4+ T cells of depressed patients than controls.

Patient depression severity was moderate to severe. Roughly 30 ml of blood was drawn into EDTA tubes. Roughly 95% CD4+ purity was typical by flow cytometry. Sequencing input: CD4+ T cells from PBMCs. The receptor was derived from a man under 40 with major depressive disorder. The chain links TRBV29-1 to TRBJ2-3; 9 bases map to TRBD2. Written as DNA, the CDR3 is TGCAGCGTTGAAGATCGTGAGCGGGGGGAGGCAGATACGCAGTATTTT. The encoded protein is CSVEDRERGEADTQYF.